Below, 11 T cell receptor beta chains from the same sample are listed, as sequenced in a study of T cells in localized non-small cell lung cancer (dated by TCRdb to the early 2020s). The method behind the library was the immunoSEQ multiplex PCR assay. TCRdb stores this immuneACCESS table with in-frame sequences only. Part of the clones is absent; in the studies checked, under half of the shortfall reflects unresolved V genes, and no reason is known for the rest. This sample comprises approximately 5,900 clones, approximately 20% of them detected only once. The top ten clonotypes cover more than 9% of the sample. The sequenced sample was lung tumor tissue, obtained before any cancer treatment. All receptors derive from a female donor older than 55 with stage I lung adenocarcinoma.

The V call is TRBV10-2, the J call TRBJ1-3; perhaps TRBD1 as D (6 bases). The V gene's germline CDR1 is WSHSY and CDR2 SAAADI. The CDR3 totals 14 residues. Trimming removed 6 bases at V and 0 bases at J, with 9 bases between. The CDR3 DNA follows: TGCGCCAGCAGGGACAGCAGCTCTGGAAACACCATATATTTT. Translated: CASRDSSSGNTIYF.

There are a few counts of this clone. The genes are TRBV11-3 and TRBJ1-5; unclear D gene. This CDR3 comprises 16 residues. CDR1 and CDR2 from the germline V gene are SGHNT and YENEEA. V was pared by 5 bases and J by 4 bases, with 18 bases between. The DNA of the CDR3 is TGTGCCAGCAGCCGTAGACGATCGAGTAGGAATCAGCCCCAGCATTTT. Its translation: CASSRRRSSRNQPQHF.

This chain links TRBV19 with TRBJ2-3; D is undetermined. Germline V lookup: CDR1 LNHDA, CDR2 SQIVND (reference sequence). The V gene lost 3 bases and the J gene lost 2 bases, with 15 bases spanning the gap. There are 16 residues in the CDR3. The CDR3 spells CASSIYLSLTTDTQYF. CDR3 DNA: TGTGCCAGTAGTATTTATCTCTCGCTAACCACAGATACGCAGTATTTT.

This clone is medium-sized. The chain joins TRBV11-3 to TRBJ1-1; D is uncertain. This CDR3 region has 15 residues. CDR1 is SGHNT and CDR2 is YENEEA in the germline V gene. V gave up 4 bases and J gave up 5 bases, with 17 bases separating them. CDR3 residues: CASSSGGGWRTEAFF. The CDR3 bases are TGTGCCAGCAGCTCCGGAGGTGGTTGGAGGACTGAAGCTTTCTTT. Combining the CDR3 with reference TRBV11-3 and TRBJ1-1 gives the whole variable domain EAGVVQSPRYKIIEKKQPVAFWCNPISGHNTLYWYLQNLGQGPELLIRYENEEAVDDSQLPKDRFSAERLKGVDSTLKIQPAELGDSAVYLCASSSGGGWRTEAFFGQGTRLTVV.

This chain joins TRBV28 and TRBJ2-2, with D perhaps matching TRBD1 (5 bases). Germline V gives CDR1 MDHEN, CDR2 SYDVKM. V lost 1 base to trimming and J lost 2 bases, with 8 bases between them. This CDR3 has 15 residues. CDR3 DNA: TGTGCCAGCAGTTTATACAGGTTAAACACCGGGGAGCTGTTTTTT. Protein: CASSLYRLNTGELFF. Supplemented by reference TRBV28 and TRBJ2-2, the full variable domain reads DVKVTQSSRYLVKRTGEKVFLECVQDMDHENMFWYRQDPGLGLRLIYFSYDVKMKEKGDIPEGYSVSREKKERFSLILESASTNQTSMYLCASSLYRLNTGELFFGEGSRLTVL.

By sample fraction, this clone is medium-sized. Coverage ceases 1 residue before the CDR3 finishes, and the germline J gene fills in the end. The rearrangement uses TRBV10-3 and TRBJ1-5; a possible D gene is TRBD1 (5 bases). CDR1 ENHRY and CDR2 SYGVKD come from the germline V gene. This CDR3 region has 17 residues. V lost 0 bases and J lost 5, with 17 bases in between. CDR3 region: CAISESKASGLDQPQHF. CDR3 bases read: TGTGCCATCAGTGAGTCCAAGGCCTCAGGGCTCGATCAGCCCCAGCAT.

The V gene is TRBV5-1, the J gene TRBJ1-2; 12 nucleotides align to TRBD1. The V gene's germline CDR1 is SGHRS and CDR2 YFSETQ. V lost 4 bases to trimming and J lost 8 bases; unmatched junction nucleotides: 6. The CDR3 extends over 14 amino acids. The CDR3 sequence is CASSAGTGGLGYTF. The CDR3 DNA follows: TGCGCCAGCAGCGCGGGGACAGGGGGCCTCGGCTACACCTTC.

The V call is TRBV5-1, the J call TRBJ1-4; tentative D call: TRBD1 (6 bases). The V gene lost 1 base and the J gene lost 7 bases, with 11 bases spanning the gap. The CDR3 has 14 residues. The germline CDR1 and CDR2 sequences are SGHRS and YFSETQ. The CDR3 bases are TGCGCCAGCAGCTTGATGGGGGCCGGTGAAAAACTGTTTTTT. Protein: CASSLMGAGEKLFF. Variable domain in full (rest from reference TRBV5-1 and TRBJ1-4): KAGVTQTPRYLIKTRGQQVTLSCSPISGHRSVSWYQQTPGQGLQFLFEYFSETQRNKGNFPGRFSGRQFSNSRSEMNVSTLELGDSALYLCASSLMGAGEKLFFGSGTQLSVL.

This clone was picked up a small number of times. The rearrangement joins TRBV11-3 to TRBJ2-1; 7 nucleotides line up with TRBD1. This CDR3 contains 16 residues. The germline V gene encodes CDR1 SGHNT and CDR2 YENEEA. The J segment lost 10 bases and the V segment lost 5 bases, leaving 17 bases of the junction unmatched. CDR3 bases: TGTGCCAGCAGCCCCTACAGGGGCTCGGGTTCAGAGGAGCAGTTCTTC. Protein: CASSPYRGSGSEEQFF.

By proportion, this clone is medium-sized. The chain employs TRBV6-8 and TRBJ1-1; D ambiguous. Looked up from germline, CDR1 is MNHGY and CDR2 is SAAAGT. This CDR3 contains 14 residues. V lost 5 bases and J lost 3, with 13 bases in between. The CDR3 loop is CASSVGPEDTEAFF. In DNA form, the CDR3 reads TGTGCCAGCAGTGTCGGTCCTGAGGACACTGAAGCTTTCTTT.

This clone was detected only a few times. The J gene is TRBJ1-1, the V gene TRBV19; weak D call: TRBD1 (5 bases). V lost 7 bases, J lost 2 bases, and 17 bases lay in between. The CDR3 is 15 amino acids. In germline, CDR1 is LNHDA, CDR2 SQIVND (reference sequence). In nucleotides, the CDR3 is TGTGCCAGTACCCTGGCGCAGGGCCCAAACACTGAAGCTTTCTTT. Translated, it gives CASTLAQGPNTEAFF.